Included here is one T cell receptor beta chain sequence, with context. The sample holds one count of this clone. This receptor's antigen is unknown. The record has no base qualities; no much larger clone is one base away. Inclusive of the bounding cysteine and phenylalanine, the CDR3 is 15 residues long. The read is trimmed to its CDR3 DNA, 45 bases read in frame from base 1. This specimen belongs to a study of a mutant IDH1 vaccine in newly diagnosed glioma (dated by TCRdb to the early 2020s). For the wider study: Vaccination began 4-6 weeks after radiotherapy alone, or alongside temozolomide cycles in the chemotherapy-containing groups. For exploratory analyses, about two dozen treated patients had longitudinal TCRB deep sequencing done wherever samples were available. Prior to enrollment, patients had been given standard therapy consisting of radiotherapy alone, temozolomide alone, or radiochemotherapy with temozolomide, with the combination given to most patients. Six visits were used for peripheral blood collection: V03 (baseline), V05, V07, V10, V12 and V13. Of the 32 patients who were treated, approximately 60% were male and 37.5% were female, and the mean age was around 43 years. The week-35 safety follow-up was designated visit V12, and the week-47 end of study was designated visit V13. Overall results and qualifications from the work: It was noted by the authors that analyses of patient blood samples could not be reproduced owing to sample limitations. Availability determined which PBMC samples were chosen for TCRB deep sequencing. Vaccine-induced immune responses across multiple MHC alleles were detected in over 85% of patients. Pseudoprogression seemed to be unrelated to changes in the top peripheral T cell clonotypes found by TCRB sequencing.

Per the publication, the time point label means: week 35, safety follow-up. Each vaccine dose was 300 ug of a 20-mer mutant IDH1 peptide in Montanide, given subcutaneously with topical imiquimod. Across visits V03 through V10, patients got a total of eight vaccinations, given in weeks 1, 3, 5, 7, 11, 15, 19 and 23. Newly diagnosed WHO grade 3 or 4 IDH1-mutant astrocytomas showing loss of nuclear ATRX were present in the donors. The samples were drawn from NOA16, a multicentre, single-arm, open-label phase I trial in Germany that tested a mutant IDH1 peptide vaccine in humans for the first time. Genomic DNA for TCRB sequencing was isolated from EDTA blood with the DNeasy Blood and Tissue Kit. The protocol used for the library was the immunoSEQ multiplex PCR assay. Following the manufacturer's protocol, the hsTCRB Kit was used to amplify rearranged TCR beta chain sequences. Sequencing of TCRB libraries was carried out on an Illumina MiSeq. In the original analysis: Demultiplexing, trimming and gene mapping were performed with the kit vendor's proprietary platform. Not all clones reach the TCRdb copy of this immuneACCESS table, which keeps in-frame sequences only. Checked studies attribute under half of the gap to unresolved V genes and leave the rest unexplained. D and trimming come from the DNA, and the V and J calls and clone size come from that table. The sample contains about 54,000 clones, 86% of them found a single time. Around 1.7% of the sample lies in the top ten.

The sequence is built from TRBV21-1 and TRBJ1-5; TRBD1 was called by the table and not checked on the DNA. TRBV21-1 is annotated as a pseudogene. This clonotype was obtained from a man aged 40-49 years with glioma. This material consisted of PBMCs, taken from a glioma patient whose treatment included an IDH1 peptide vaccine. The base sequence is TGTGCCAGCAGCAGACGCCGACAAAACAATCAGCCCCAGCATTTT. This encodes CASSRRRQNNQPQHF.